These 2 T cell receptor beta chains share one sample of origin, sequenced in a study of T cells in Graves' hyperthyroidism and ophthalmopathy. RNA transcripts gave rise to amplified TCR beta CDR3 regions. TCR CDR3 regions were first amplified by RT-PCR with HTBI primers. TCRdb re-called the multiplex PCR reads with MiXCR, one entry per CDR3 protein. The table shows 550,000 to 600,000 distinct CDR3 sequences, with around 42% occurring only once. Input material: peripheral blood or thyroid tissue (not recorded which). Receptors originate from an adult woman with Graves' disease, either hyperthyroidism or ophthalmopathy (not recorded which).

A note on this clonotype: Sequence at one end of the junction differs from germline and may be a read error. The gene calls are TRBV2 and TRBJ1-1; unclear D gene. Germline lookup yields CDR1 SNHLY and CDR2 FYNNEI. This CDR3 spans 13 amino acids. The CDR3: CASNLRLNTEAFF. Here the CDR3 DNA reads TGCGCCAGCAATTTACGGTTGAACACTGAAGCTTTCTTT. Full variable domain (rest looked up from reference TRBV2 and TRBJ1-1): EPEVTQTPSHQVTQMGQEVILRCVPISNHLYFYWYRQILGQKVEFLVSFYNNEISEKSEIFDDQFSVERPDGSNFTLKIRSTKLEDSAMYFCASNLRLNTEAFFGQGTRLTVV.

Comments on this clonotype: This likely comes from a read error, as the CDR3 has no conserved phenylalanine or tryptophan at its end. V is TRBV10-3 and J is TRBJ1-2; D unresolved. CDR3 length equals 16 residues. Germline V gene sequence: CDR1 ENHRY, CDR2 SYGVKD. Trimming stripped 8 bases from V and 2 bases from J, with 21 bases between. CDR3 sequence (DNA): TGTGCCATCGGTGGCGACGCAACTAATGAAAACTATGGCTACACCCTC. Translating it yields CAIGGDATNENYGYTL.